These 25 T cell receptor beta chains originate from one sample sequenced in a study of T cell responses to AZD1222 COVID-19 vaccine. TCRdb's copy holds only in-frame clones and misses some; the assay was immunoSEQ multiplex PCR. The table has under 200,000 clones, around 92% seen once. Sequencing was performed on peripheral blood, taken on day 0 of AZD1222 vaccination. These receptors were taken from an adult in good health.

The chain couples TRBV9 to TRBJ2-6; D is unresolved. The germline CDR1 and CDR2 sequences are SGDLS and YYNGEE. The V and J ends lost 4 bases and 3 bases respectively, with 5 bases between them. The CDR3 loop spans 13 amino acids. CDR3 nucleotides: TGTGCCAGCAGCTCCCATGGGGCCAACGTCCTGACTTTC. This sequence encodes CASSSHGANVLTF.

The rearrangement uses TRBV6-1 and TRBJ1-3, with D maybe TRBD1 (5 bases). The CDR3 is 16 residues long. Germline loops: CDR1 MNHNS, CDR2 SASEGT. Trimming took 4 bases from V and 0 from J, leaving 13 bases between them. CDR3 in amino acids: CASSVHRPDSGNTIYF. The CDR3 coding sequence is TGTGCCAGCAGTGTTCACAGGCCGGACTCTGGAAACACCATATATTTT.

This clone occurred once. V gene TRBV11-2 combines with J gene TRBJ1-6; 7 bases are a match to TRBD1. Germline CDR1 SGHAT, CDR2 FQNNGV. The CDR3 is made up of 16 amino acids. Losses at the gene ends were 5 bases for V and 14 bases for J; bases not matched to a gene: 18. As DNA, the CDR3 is TGTGCCAGCAGCCCGGACAGGTCTGTGGGCGGCATCACCCTCCACTTT. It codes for CASSPDRSVGGITLHF.

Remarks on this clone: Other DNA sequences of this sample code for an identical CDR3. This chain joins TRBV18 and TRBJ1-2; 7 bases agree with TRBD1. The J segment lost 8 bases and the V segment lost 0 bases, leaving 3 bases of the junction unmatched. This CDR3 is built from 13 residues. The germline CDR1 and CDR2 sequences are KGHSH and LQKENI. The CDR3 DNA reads TGTGCCAGCTCACCACCGACAGGGCTGGGCTACACCTTC. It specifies CASSPPTGLGYTF.

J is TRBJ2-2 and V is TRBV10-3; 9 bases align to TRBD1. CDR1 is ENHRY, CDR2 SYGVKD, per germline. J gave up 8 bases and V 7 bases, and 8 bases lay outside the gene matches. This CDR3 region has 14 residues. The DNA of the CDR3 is TGTGCCATCAACTCACAGGGGGCGCCGGGGGAGCTGTTTTTT. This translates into CAINSQGAPGELFF.

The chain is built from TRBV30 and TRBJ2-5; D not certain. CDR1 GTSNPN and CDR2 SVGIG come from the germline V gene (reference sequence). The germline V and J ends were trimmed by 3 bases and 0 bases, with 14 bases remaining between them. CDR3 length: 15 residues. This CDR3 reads CAWRIGRKNQETQYF. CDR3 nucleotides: TGTGCCTGGAGGATAGGACGGAAAAACCAAGAGACCCAGTACTTC.

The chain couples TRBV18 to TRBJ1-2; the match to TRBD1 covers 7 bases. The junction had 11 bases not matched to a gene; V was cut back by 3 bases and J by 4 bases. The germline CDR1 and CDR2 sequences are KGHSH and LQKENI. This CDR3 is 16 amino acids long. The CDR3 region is CASSPATGSLGYGYTF. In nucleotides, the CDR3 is TGTGCCAGCTCACCGGCGACAGGGTCGCTTGGCTATGGCTACACCTTC.

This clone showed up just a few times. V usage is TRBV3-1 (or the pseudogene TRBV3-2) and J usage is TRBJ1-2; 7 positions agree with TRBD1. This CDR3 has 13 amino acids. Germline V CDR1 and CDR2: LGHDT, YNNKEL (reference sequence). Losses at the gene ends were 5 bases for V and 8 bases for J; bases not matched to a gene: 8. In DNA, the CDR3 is TGTGCCAGCAGCTACCGACAGGGTGTGGGCTACACCTTC. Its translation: CASSYRQGVGYTF.

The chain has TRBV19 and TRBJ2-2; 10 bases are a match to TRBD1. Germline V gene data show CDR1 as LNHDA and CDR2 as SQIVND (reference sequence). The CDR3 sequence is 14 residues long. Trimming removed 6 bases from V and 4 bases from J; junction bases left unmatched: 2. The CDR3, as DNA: TGTGCCAGTAGCGGACAGGGGGGCACCGGGGAGCTGTTTTTT. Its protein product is CASSGQGGTGELFF.

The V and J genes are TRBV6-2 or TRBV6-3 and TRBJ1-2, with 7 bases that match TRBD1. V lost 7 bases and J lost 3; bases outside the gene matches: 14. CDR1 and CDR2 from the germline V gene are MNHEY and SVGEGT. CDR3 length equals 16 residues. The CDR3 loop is CASTPLGAGGHYGYTF. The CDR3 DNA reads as TGTGCCAGCACCCCGCTTGGGGCAGGGGGGCACTATGGCTACACCTTC.

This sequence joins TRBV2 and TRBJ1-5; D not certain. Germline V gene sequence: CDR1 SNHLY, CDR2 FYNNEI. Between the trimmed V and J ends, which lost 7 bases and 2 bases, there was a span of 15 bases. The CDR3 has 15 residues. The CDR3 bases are TGTGCCAGCAAGGGTTTCGGAGGCGGCAATCAGCCCCAGCATTTT. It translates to CASKGFGGGNQPQHF.

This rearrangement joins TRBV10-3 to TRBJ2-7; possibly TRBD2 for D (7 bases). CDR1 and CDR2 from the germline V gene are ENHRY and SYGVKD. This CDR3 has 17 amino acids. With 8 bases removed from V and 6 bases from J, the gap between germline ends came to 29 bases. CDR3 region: CAIRMGVGGPMSGEQYF. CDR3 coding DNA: TGTGCCATCCGGATGGGGGTGGGGGGGCCGATGTCTGGCGAGCAGTACTTC.

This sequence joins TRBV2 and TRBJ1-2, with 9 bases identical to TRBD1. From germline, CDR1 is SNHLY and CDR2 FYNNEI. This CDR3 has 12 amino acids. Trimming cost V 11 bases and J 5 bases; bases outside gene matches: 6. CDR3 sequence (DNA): TGTGCCGTCCGGGACAGGGCGTATGGCTACACCTTC. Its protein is CAVRDRAYGYTF.

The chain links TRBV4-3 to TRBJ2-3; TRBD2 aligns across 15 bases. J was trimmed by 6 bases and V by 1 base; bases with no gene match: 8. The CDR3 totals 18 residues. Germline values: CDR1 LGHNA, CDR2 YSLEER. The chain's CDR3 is CASSQVGLAGGPGDTQYF. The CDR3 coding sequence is TGCGCCAGCAGCCAAGTTGGACTAGCGGGGGGGCCGGGGGATACGCAGTATTTT.

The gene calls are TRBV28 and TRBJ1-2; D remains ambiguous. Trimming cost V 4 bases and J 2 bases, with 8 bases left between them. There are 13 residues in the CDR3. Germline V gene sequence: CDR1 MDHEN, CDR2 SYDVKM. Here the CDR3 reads CASSSPWNYGYTF. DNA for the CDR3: TGTGCCAGCAGTTCCCCATGGAACTATGGCTACACCTTC.

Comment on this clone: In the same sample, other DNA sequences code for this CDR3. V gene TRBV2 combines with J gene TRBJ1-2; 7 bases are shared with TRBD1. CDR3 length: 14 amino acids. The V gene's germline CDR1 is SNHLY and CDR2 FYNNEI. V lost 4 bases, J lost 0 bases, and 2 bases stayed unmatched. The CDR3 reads CASSGQGANYGYTF. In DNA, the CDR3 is TGTGCCAGCAGTGGACAGGGAGCTAACTATGGCTACACCTTC.

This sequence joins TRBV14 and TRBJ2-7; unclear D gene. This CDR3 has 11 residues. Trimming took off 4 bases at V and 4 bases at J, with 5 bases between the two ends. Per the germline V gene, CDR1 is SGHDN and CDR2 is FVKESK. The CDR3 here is CASSLYYEQYF. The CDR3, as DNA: TGTGCCAGCAGCCTCTATTACGAGCAGTACTTC. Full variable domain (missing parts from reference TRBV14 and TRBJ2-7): EAGVTQFPSHSVIEKGQTVTLRCDPISGHDNLYWYRRVMGKEIKFLLHFVKESKQDESGMPNNRFLAERTGGTYSTLKVQPAELEDSGVYFCASSLYYEQYFGPGTRLTVT.

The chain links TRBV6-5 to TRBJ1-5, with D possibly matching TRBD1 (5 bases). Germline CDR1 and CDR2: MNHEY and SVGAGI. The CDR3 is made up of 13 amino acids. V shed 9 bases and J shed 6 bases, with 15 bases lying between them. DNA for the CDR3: TGTGCCAGTTCATTGGGGGTAGGTCAGCCCCAGCATTTT. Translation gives CASSLGVGQPQHF.

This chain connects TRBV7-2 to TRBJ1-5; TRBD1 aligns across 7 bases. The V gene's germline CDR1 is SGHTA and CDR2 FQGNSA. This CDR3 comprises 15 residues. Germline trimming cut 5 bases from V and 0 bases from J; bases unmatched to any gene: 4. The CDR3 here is CASSRDSNSNQPQHF. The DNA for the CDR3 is TGTGCCAGCAGCCGGGACAGCAATAGCAATCAGCCCCAGCATTTT.

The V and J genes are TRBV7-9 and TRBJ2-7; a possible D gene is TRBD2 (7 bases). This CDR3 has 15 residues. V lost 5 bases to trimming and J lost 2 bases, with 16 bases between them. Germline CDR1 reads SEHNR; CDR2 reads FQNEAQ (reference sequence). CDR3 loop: CASSLGGGGTYEQYF. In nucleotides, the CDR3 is TGTGCCAGCAGCCTGGGAGGGGGAGGAACCTACGAGCAGTACTTC.

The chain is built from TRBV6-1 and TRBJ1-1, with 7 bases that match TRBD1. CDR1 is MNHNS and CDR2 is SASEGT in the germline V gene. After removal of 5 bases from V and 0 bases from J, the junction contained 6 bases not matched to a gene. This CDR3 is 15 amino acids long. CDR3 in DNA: TGTGCCAGCAGTTCCCCGACAGGGATGAACACTGAAGCTTTCTTT. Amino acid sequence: CASSSPTGMNTEAFF.

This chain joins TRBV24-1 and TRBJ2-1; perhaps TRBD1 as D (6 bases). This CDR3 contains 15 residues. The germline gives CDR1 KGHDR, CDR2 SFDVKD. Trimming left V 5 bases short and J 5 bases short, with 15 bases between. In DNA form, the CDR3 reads TGTGCCACCAGTGCTTCCCGGGACACACACAATGAGCAGTTCTTC. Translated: CATSASRDTHNEQFF.

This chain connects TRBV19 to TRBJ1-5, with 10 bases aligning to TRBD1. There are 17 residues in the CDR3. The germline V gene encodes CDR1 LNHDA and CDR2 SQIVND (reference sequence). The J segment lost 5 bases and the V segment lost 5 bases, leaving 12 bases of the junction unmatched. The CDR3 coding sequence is TGTGCCAGTAGTGCACCGGGACAGGGGAAGAAGGATCAGCCCCAGCATTTT. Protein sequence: CASSAPGQGKKDQPQHF.

The CDR3 nucleotides are TGTGCCAGCAGTTTAGGCAGGCTGGGGCAGCCCCAGCATTTT. Translated, it gives CASSLGRLGQPQHF. This chain joins TRBV28 and TRBJ1-5; D is uncertain. The germline V and J ends were trimmed by 2 bases and 7 bases, with 12 bases remaining between them. This CDR3 has 14 residues. Germline V CDR1 and CDR2: MDHEN, SYDVKM.

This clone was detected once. Written as DNA, the CDR3 is TGTGCCAGCAGCTTGGGGACAGGATTATATGGCTACACCTTC. Protein product: CASSLGTGLYGYTF. The J gene is TRBJ1-2, the V gene TRBV7-8, with 8 bases fitting TRBD1. V was clipped by 3 bases and J by 5 bases; unmatched bases: 5. The CDR3 is made up of 14 amino acids. Germline values: CDR1 SGHVS, CDR2 FQNEAQ.